This is a list of T cell receptor beta chains from one sample in a study of T cells in Graves' hyperthyroidism and ophthalmopathy. From the multiplex PCR reads, TCRdb called clonotypes with MiXCR, one entry per CDR3 protein. Of approximately 510,000 distinct CDR3 sequences detected, over 45% appear once; the ten largest clones hold 44%. Sequenced material: peripheral blood or thyroid tissue (not recorded which). All receptors derive from an adult woman with Graves' disease, either hyperthyroidism or ophthalmopathy (not recorded which). The CDR3 runs from the conserved cysteine through the conserved F or W. A D gene is named only where the DNA matches it firmly. Rows may omit the clone size; those that give it use once, few, many or a size class.

D gene: TRBD1
J gene: TRBJ2-2
V gene: TRBV9
clone size: many
CDR3 DNA: TGTGCCAGCAGCGACACAGGGGGCGGCGGGGAGCTGTTTTTT
CDR3 protein: CASSDTGGGGELFF

D gene: .
J gene: TRBJ1-2
V gene: TRBV20-1
clone size: many
CDR3 DNA: TGCAGTGCTAGAGAGGGGGCTGGCTATGGCTACACCTTC
CDR3 protein: CSAREGAGYGYTF

D gene: .
J gene: TRBJ1-1
V gene: TRBV10-3
clone size: .
CDR3 DNA: TGTGCCATCAGTGCGCTTGACGAGAACACTGAAGCTTTCTTT
CDR3 protein: CAISALDENTEAFF

D gene: .
J gene: TRBJ1-1
V gene: TRBV7-8
clone size: many
CDR3 DNA: TGTGCCAGCACCCCGAATTTGGGTGGCACTGAAGCTTTCTTT
CDR3 protein: CASTPNLGGTEAFF

D gene: TRBD2
J gene: TRBJ2-7
V gene: TRBV10-3
clone size: many
CDR3 DNA: TGTGCCATCAGGGGACTAGCGGTTGAGCAGTACTTC
CDR3 protein: CAIRGLAVEQYF

D gene: TRBD2
J gene: TRBJ2-5
V gene: TRBV25-1
clone size: many
CDR3 DNA: TGTGCCAGCAGTGCGGGACTAGCGGGAGGCGAGACCCAGTACTTC
CDR3 protein: CASSAGLAGGETQYF

D gene: TRBD1
J gene: TRBJ1-6
V gene: TRBV25-1
clone size: .
CDR3 DNA: TGTGCCAGCACCGGACAGGCCGCAGGTTCACCCCTCCACTTT
CDR3 protein: CASTGQAAGSPLHF

D gene: .
J gene: TRBJ1-2
V gene: TRBV13
clone size: .
CDR3 DNA: TGTGCCAGCAGCCAAGGGAGTGCTAACTATGGCTACACCTTC
CDR3 protein: CASSQGSANYGYTF

D gene: TRBD1
J gene: TRBJ1-1
V gene: TRBV29-1
clone size: few
CDR3 DNA: TGCAGCGTTGTTGACAGGGTGGGGGTGCGGACTGAAGCTTTCTTT
CDR3 protein: CSVVDRVGVRTEAFF

D gene: .
J gene: TRBJ1-2
V gene: TRBV18
clone size: few
CDR3 DNA: TGTGCCAGCTCACAAGAGGCTAACTATGGCTACACCTTC
CDR3 protein: CASSQEANYGYTF

D gene: .
J gene: TRBJ1-1
V gene: TRBV4-1
clone size: once
CDR3 DNA: TGCGCCAGCAGCCAATTGGGGAGAGCTTTCTTT
CDR3 protein: CASSQLGRAFF

D gene: TRBD2
J gene: TRBJ2-5
V gene: TRBV7-2
clone size: few
CDR3 DNA: TGTGCCAGCATCAAAGCGGGAGCCCAAGAGACCCAGTACTTC
CDR3 protein: CASIKAGAQETQYF

D gene: .
J gene: TRBJ2-7
V gene: TRBV5-1
clone size: .
CDR3 DNA: TGCGCCAGCAGAGGGACGGCGCACTACGAGCAGTACTTC
CDR3 protein: CASRGTAHYEQYF

D gene: TRBD1
J gene: TRBJ2-7
V gene: TRBV7-9
clone size: many
CDR3 DNA: TGCGCCAGCAGCCGTGGACAGGGCTACGAGCAGTACTTC
CDR3 protein: CASSRGQGYEQYF

D gene: TRBD2
J gene: TRBJ2-2
V gene: TRBV5-1
clone size: .
CDR3 DNA: TGCGCCAGCAGCTCCGGTCTCTTAGCGGGAGGGCCGACCGGGGAGCTGTTTTTT
CDR3 protein: CASSSGLLAGGPTGELFF

D gene: TRBD2
J gene: TRBJ2-5
V gene: TRBV6-1
clone size: few
CDR3 DNA: TGTGCCAGCAGGGGGACTAGCGGGAGGGAGACCCAGTACTTC
CDR3 protein: CASRGTSGRETQYF

D gene: .
J gene: TRBJ1-3
V gene: TRBV10-2
clone size: .
CDR3 DNA: TGCGCCAGCCAGCGGAGCATCTCTGGAAACACCATATATTTT
CDR3 protein: CASQRSISGNTIYF

D gene: TRBD1
J gene: TRBJ2-5
V gene: TRBV10-3
clone size: .
CDR3 DNA: TGTGCCAGCAATATACAGGGGATATTAGGGACCCAGTACTTC
CDR3 protein: CASNIQGILGTQYF

D gene: TRBD1
J gene: TRBJ2-7
V gene: TRBV7-9
clone size: .
CDR3 DNA: TGTGCCAGCAGCCGCCCGTTTGGGACAGGGGGCTACGAGCAGTACTTC
CDR3 protein: CASSRPFGTGGYEQYF

D gene: .
J gene: TRBJ2-2
V gene: TRBV15
clone size: few
CDR3 DNA: TGTGCCACCAGCAGACCGGGGGGCAGGGGCGACACCGGGGAGCTGTTTTTT
CDR3 protein: CATSRPGGRGDTGELFF

D gene: .
J gene: TRBJ2-2
V gene: TRBV7-3
clone size: few
CDR3 DNA: TGTGCCAGCAGCGACGGGGGGACAGCCAACACCGGGGAGCTGTTTTTT
CDR3 protein: CASSDGGTANTGELFF

D gene: TRBD2
J gene: TRBJ2-7
V gene: TRBV7-2
clone size: .
CDR3 DNA: TGTACCAGCAGGCCAGCGGGAGAGTTTTACGAGCAGTACTTC
CDR3 protein: CTSRPAGEFYEQYF

D gene: .
J gene: TRBJ1-5
V gene: TRBV7-2
clone size: .
CDR3 DNA: TGTGCCAGCAGCTTTTGGGGAAGTGGAACCGGGACTCAAAATCAGCCCCAGCATTTT
CDR3 protein: CASSFWGSGTGTQNQPQHF

D gene: .
J gene: TRBJ1-1
V gene: TRBV19
clone size: many
CDR3 DNA: TGTGCCAGTAGCAGTATTATAAACCGGGACAACACTGAAGCTTTCTTT
CDR3 protein: CASSSIINRDNTEAFF

D gene: .
J gene: TRBJ1-4
V gene: TRBV2
clone size: .
CDR3 DNA: TGTGCCAGCAGTGGGGAAGGGGAGGGAAAACTGTTTTTT
CDR3 protein: CASSGEGEGKLFF

D gene: TRBD1
J gene: TRBJ2-7
V gene: TRBV7-2
clone size: .
CDR3 DNA: TGTGCCAGCAGCTTAGCGGGCGGTGGACAGGGATCGGTGCAGTACTTC
CDR3 protein: CASSLAGGGQGSVQYF

D gene: .
J gene: TRBJ1-2
V gene: TRBV12-3/TRBV12-4
clone size: many
CDR3 DNA: TGTGCCAGCAGTCCCGCGGGTCGGATCTATGGCTACACCTTC
CDR3 protein: CASSPAGRIYGYTF

D gene: .
J gene: TRBJ2-7
V gene: TRBV5-1
clone size: .
CDR3 DNA: TGCGCCAGTAGCTTGGCCGGGACCCCTAACGAGCAGTACTTC
CDR3 protein: CASSLAGTPNEQYF

D gene: TRBD1
J gene: TRBJ2-7
V gene: TRBV5-5
clone size: once
CDR3 DNA: TGTGCCAGCAGCTCTCCCGGGACAGCCTACGAGGAGTACTTC
CDR3 protein: CASSSPGTAYEEYF

D gene: .
J gene: TRBJ1-2
V gene: TRBV7-8
clone size: few
CDR3 DNA: TGTGCCAGCAGCCAAGACGGCGACTATGGCTACACCTTC
CDR3 protein: CASSQDGDYGYTF

D gene: .
J gene: TRBJ1-3
V gene: TRBV12-3/TRBV12-4
clone size: .
CDR3 DNA: TGTGCCAGCAGCGAAGGAAACACCATATATTTT
CDR3 protein: CASSEGNTIYF

D gene: TRBD1
J gene: TRBJ2-2
V gene: TRBV14
clone size: many
CDR3 DNA: TGTGCCAGCAGCCGAGACAGGGCTACCGGGGAGCTGTTTTTT
CDR3 protein: CASSRDRATGELFF

D gene: TRBD1
J gene: TRBJ2-5
V gene: TRBV13
clone size: many
CDR3 DNA: TGTGCCGGAAGCAGCAGGACAGGGGGCATAGAAGAGACCCAGTACTTC
CDR3 protein: CAGSSRTGGIEETQYF

D gene: .
J gene: TRBJ1-1
V gene: TRBV9
clone size: .
CDR3 DNA: TGTGCCAGCAGACTCTCGGGGGTTACTGAAGCTTTCTTT
CDR3 protein: CASRLSGVTEAFF

D gene: TRBD1
J gene: TRBJ1-6
V gene: TRBV7-2
clone size: .
CDR3 DNA: TGTGCCAGCAGTGGCCGCACAGGGGTAAGGTCACCCCTCCACTTT
CDR3 protein: CASSGRTGVRSPLHF

D gene: TRBD2
J gene: TRBJ2-2
V gene: TRBV10-3
clone size: .
CDR3 DNA: TGTGCCACAACGGCCAGGCGGGAGTTCCCCGGGGAGCTGTTTTTT
CDR3 protein: CATTARREFPGELFF

D gene: TRBD1
J gene: TRBJ1-5
V gene: TRBV6-5
clone size: .
CDR3 DNA: TGTGCCAGCAGTGCTGTGGACAGGAATCAGCCCCAGCATTTT
CDR3 protein: CASSAVDRNQPQHF

D gene: TRBD1
J gene: TRBJ2-5
V gene: TRBV7-3
clone size: .
CDR3 DNA: TGTGCTAGAGCCGGGACAGGGGGCGAGGAGACCCAGTACTTC
CDR3 protein: CARAGTGGEETQYF

D gene: .
J gene: TRBJ1-2
V gene: TRBV30
clone size: many
CDR3 DNA: TGTGCCTGCCCGGGAGGGGCCAATGGCTACACCTTC
CDR3 protein: CACPGGANGYTF

D gene: .
J gene: TRBJ1-1
V gene: TRBV5-1
clone size: few
CDR3 DNA: TGCGCCAGCAGCCCGGATGAACCGCGCGCTTTCTTT
CDR3 protein: CASSPDEPRAFF

D gene: TRBD1
J gene: TRBJ1-3
V gene: TRBV12-3/TRBV12-4
clone size: .
CDR3 DNA: TGTGCCAGCAGCGAAACAGGGGATAGAAACACCATATATTTT
CDR3 protein: CASSETGDRNTIYF

D gene: TRBD1
J gene: TRBJ2-7
V gene: TRBV29-1
clone size: few
CDR3 DNA: TGCAGCGTGATGGGACAGGACGACGAGCAGTACTTC
CDR3 protein: CSVMGQDDEQYF

D gene: TRBD2
J gene: TRBJ2-7
V gene: TRBV7-3
clone size: many
CDR3 DNA: TGTGCCAGCAGCATAATGGGACTAGCGGGAGAGGTGCAGTACTTC
CDR3 protein: CASSIMGLAGEVQYF

D gene: .
J gene: TRBJ1-3
V gene: TRBV11-2
clone size: many
CDR3 DNA: TGTGCCAGCAGCTCTACCGTAACCATATATTTT
CDR3 protein: CASSSTVTIYF

D gene: .
J gene: TRBJ1-5
V gene: TRBV9
clone size: .
CDR3 DNA: TGTGCCAGCAGTAGGGCGGTGGGTGATCAGCCCCAGCATTTT
CDR3 protein: CASSRAVGDQPQHF

D gene: TRBD1
J gene: TRBJ1-2
V gene: TRBV10-3
clone size: many
CDR3 DNA: TGTGCCATCAATCCGGAGGGACAGACTAACTATGGCTACACCTTC
CDR3 protein: CAINPEGQTNYGYTF

D gene: .
J gene: TRBJ2-5
V gene: TRBV24-1
clone size: .
CDR3 DNA: TGTGCCACCAGTGACCCTGACAGGGAGGTTGGGGAGACCCAGTACTTC
CDR3 protein: CATSDPDREVGETQYF

D gene: TRBD1
J gene: TRBJ1-1
V gene: TRBV4-2
clone size: many
CDR3 DNA: TGTGCCAGCAGCCAAGAGACAGGGGTCATGAACACTGAAGCTTTCTTT
CDR3 protein: CASSQETGVMNTEAFF

D gene: .
J gene: TRBJ2-2
V gene: TRBV7-2
clone size: once
CDR3 DNA: TGTGCCAGCAGCTTAGCGGCTAGCGGGGAGCTGTTTTTT
CDR3 protein: CASSLAASGELFF

D gene: TRBD1
J gene: TRBJ2-7
V gene: TRBV29-1
clone size: .
CDR3 DNA: TGCAGCGTGGGGGACAGGGGGCTCTTCGAGCAGTACTTC
CDR3 protein: CSVGDRGLFEQYF

D gene: TRBD1
J gene: TRBJ2-7
V gene: TRBV20-1
clone size: .
CDR3 DNA: TGCAGTGCTAGAGGGGACAGGAGCTCCTACGAGCAGTACTTC
CDR3 protein: CSARGDRSSYEQYF

D gene: .
J gene: TRBJ1-5
V gene: TRBV19
clone size: many
CDR3 DNA: TGTGCCAGTAGTATCCTTCAAGTCCATCAGCCCCAGCATTTT
CDR3 protein: CASSILQVHQPQHF

D gene: .
J gene: TRBJ1-1
V gene: TRBV10-2
clone size: .
CDR3 DNA: TGTGCCAGCAGTTCCGCCTCATTGAACACTGGAGCTTTCTTT
CDR3 protein: CASSSASLNTGAFF

D gene: .
J gene: TRBJ1-2
V gene: TRBV28
clone size: .
CDR3 DNA: TGTGCCATACACGACGCGGGGAGAGGCTACACCTTC
CDR3 protein: CAIHDAGRGYTF

D gene: .
J gene: TRBJ1-5
V gene: TRBV29-1
clone size: many
CDR3 DNA: TGCAGCGTTGGGTTGGCAGGCAGCCAGCCCCAGCATTTT
CDR3 protein: CSVGLAGSQPQHF

D gene: TRBD1
J gene: TRBJ1-6
V gene: TRBV19
clone size: .
CDR3 DNA: TGTGCCAGCAGGACAGGCGACTATAATTCACCCCTCCACTTT
CDR3 protein: CASRTGDYNSPLHF

D gene: TRBD2
J gene: TRBJ2-7
V gene: TRBV5-1
clone size: once
CDR3 DNA: TGCGCCGCTAGCGGGAGGGCGGTCTACGAGCAGTACTTC
CDR3 protein: CAASGRAVYEQYF

D gene: .
J gene: TRBJ1-1
V gene: TRBV4-3
clone size: many
CDR3 DNA: TGCGCCAGCAGCCAAGATCCGGTGGGCAGGGTCACTGAAGCTTTCTTT
CDR3 protein: CASSQDPVGRVTEAFF

D gene: .
J gene: TRBJ1-2
V gene: TRBV7-2
clone size: many
CDR3 DNA: TGTGCCAGCAGCTCGCAGGGTACTAGCTATGGCTACACCTTC
CDR3 protein: CASSSQGTSYGYTF

D gene: TRBD1
J gene: TRBJ1-4
V gene: TRBV6-6
clone size: many
CDR3 DNA: TGTGCCAGCAGACGGACAGGAGGGGCAACTAATGAAAAACTGTTTTTT
CDR3 protein: CASRRTGGATNEKLFF